The 19 T cell receptor beta chains below come from one sample, sequenced in a study of control samples from healthy donors and cancer patients. Clones were read by immunoSEQ multiplex PCR, and TCRdb kept only the in-frame ones, dropping some. This sample has 45,000 to 55,000 clones, with over 90% found just once. Sequences were obtained from PBMCs. These receptor sequences come from a woman between 45 and 65 years old with head and neck cancer.

V gene TRBV5-1 combines with J gene TRBJ2-3; 16 bases fit TRBD2. The length of the CDR3 is 18 residues. V was clipped by 0 bases and J by 6 bases; unmatched bases: 7. CDR1 is SGHRS, CDR2 YFSETQ, per germline. The CDR3 reads CASSLVGTSGGAGDTQYF. CDR3 DNA: TGCGCCAGCAGCTTGGTCGGGACTAGCGGGGGGGCTGGTGATACGCAGTATTTT. Full variable domain (outside the CDR3, taken from reference TRBV5-1 and TRBJ2-3): KAGVTQTPRYLIKTRGQQVTLSCSPISGHRSVSWYQQTPGQGLQFLFEYFSETQRNKGNFPGRFSGRQFSNSRSEMNVSTLELGDSALYLCASSLVGTSGGAGDTQYFGPGTRLTVL.

This clone appeared once. This chain joins TRBV7-6 and TRBJ1-6; 7 nucleotides line up with TRBD1. CDR1 SGHVS and CDR2 FNYEAQ come from the germline V gene. This CDR3 has 15 amino acids. With V trimmed by 5 bases and J by 8 bases, 9 bases remained unmatched. The DNA for the CDR3 is TGTGCCAGCAGCCCACAGACAGGGACGTATTCACCCCTCCACTTT. This translates into CASSPQTGTYSPLHF.

This chain joins TRBV6-2 or TRBV6-3 and TRBJ2-1; 11 bases align to TRBD2. This CDR3 comprises 15 residues. V dropped 5 bases and J dropped 3; count of bases not matched to a gene: 3. Germline V CDR1 and CDR2: MNHEY, SVGEGT. The chain's CDR3 is CASSRLAGLYNEQFF. The CDR3 DNA reads as TGTGCCAGCAGTCGACTAGCGGGGCTCTACAATGAGCAGTTCTTC.

DNA of the CDR3: TGCAGCGCTCGACAGGGTATGAACACTGAAGCTTTCTTT. Amino acid sequence: CSARQGMNTEAFF. The chain employs TRBV29-1 and TRBJ1-1, with 7 bases lining up with TRBD1. V trimming: 7 bases; J trimming: 0 bases; junction bases outside the gene matches: 5. Germline CDR1 and CDR2: SQVTM and ANQGSEA. The CDR3 runs to 13 residues.

The rearrangement joins TRBV7-2 to TRBJ2-5; a weak D match, TRBD2 (5 bases). There are 15 residues in the CDR3. V lost 5 bases and J 2 bases, leaving 15 bases between the germline ends. Germline assignment: CDR1 SGHTA and CDR2 FQGNSA. The CDR3 loop reads CASSTRATGQETQYF. CDR3 DNA sequence: TGTGCCAGCAGCACGCGGGCCACCGGTCAAGAGACCCAGTACTTC.

This chain connects TRBV27 to TRBJ2-6; D unclear. V shed 3 bases and J shed 0 bases, with 12 bases lying between them. The CDR3 totals 17 residues. Germline V gene sequence: CDR1 MNHEY, CDR2 SMNVEV (reference sequence). The CDR3 sequence: CASSFGRSLSGANVLTF. In DNA, the CDR3 is TGTGCCAGCAGTTTCGGCAGGTCCCTCTCTGGGGCCAACGTCCTGACTTTC.

The V call is TRBV27, the J call TRBJ2-1, with D possibly being TRBD2 (7 bases). This CDR3 region has 13 residues. Germline CDR1 MNHEY, CDR2 SMNVEV (reference sequence). Trimming left V 6 bases short and J 7 bases short, with 13 bases between. The CDR3 DNA follows: TGTGCCAGCAGCGGGGGGCCCGGAAATGAGCAGTTCTTC. The encoded protein is CASSGGPGNEQFF.

This rearrangement joins TRBV7-9 to TRBJ2-7; possibly TRBD2 for D (6 bases). V gave up 2 bases and J gave up 3 bases, with 11 bases separating them. This CDR3 is 14 amino acids long. Germline CDR1 reads SEHNR; CDR2 reads FQNEAQ (reference sequence). The CDR3 coding sequence is TGTGCCAGCAGCTTAAGGACGGAGGGCTACGAGCAGTACTTC. The encoded protein is CASSLRTEGYEQYF.

The chain links TRBV7-2 to TRBJ1-5; 9 bases map to TRBD1. J gave up 1 base and V 6 bases, and 4 bases lay outside the gene matches. This CDR3 is 15 amino acids long. The V gene's germline CDR1 is SGHTA and CDR2 FQGNSA. CDR3 sequence reads: CASSWGQGSNQPQHF. The CDR3 region has the DNA TGTGCCAGCAGTTGGGGACAGGGCAGCAATCAGCCCCAGCATTTT.

This chain connects TRBV10-2 to TRBJ2-7; the D gene is possibly TRBD2 (7 bases). This CDR3 spans 18 amino acids. The germline V and J ends were trimmed by 6 bases and 5 bases, with 29 bases remaining between them. Per the germline V gene, CDR1 is WSHSY and CDR2 is SAAADI. The CDR3 sequence is CASSAVRGGARPFDEQYF. The CDR3 region has the DNA TGCGCCAGCAGCGCAGTAAGGGGGGGAGCCCGACCTTTCGACGAGCAGTACTTC.

The J gene is TRBJ1-2, the V gene TRBV11-2; D is perhaps TRBD1 (6 bases). Trimming stripped 5 bases from V and 6 bases from J, with 13 bases between. Germline V gives CDR1 SGHAT, CDR2 FQNNGV. The CDR3 has 13 amino acids. DNA of the CDR3: TGTGCCAGCAGCCTAGGGGGTTTGGATGGCTACACCTTC. Translation: CASSLGGLDGYTF.

CDR3 in DNA: TGTGCCAGCAGACAGGGGTGGGAGACCCAGTACTTC. Protein sequence: CASRQGWETQYF. V and J are TRBV25-1 and TRBJ2-5; 7 bases align to TRBD1. Germline trimming cut 6 bases from V and 5 bases from J; bases unmatched to any gene: 3. Germline assignment: CDR1 MGHDK and CDR2 SYGVNS. CDR3 length: 12 amino acids.

V and J are TRBV7-2 and TRBJ2-7, with D unclear. The CDR3 runs to 14 residues. V shed 5 bases and J shed 0 bases, with 11 bases lying between them. Germline assignment: CDR1 SGHTA and CDR2 FQGNSA. This chain's CDR3 is CASSPLRDSYEQYF. The DNA of the CDR3 is TGTGCCAGCAGCCCCCTAAGGGACTCCTACGAGCAGTACTTC.

The rearrangement uses TRBV3-1 (or the pseudogene TRBV3-2) and TRBJ2-3, with 10 positions matching TRBD2. The CDR3 is 13 residues long. Losses at the gene ends were 10 bases for V and 1 base for J; bases not matched to a gene: 2. Germline V lookup: CDR1 LGHDT, CDR2 YNNKEL (reference sequence). The CDR3 region is CATGTSGTDTQYF. In DNA, the CDR3 is TGTGCCACGGGGACTAGCGGCACAGATACGCAGTATTTT.

The chain is built from TRBV6-2 or TRBV6-3 and TRBJ2-7; tentatively, D is TRBD2 (5 bases). V lost 5 bases, J lost 2 bases, and 10 bases lay in between. The germline CDR1 and CDR2 sequences are MNHEY and SVGEGT. This CDR3 comprises 13 residues. DNA for the CDR3: TGTGCCAGCAGTAGGACGCGGGCCTACGAGCAGTACTTC. Amino acids: CASSRTRAYEQYF.

V usage is TRBV7-2 and J usage is TRBJ2-7; 10 bases match TRBD2. The CDR3 runs to 16 residues. The germline V gene has CDR1 SGHTA and CDR2 FQGNSA. The J segment lost 1 base and the V segment lost 5 bases, leaving 8 bases of the junction unmatched. CDR3 loop: CASSLDWTSGSYEQYF. The CDR3 DNA reads TGTGCCAGCAGCCTCGACTGGACTAGCGGTTCCTACGAGCAGTACTTC.

The rearrangement links TRBV5-1 to TRBJ1-1; D unresolved. V was pared by 5 bases and J by 0 bases, with 8 bases between. The CDR3 is made up of 13 amino acids. From germline, CDR1 is SGHRS and CDR2 YFSETQ. The CDR3 here is CASSYDLNTEAFF. The CDR3, as DNA: TGCGCCAGCAGTTATGACCTGAACACTGAAGCTTTCTTT.

This chain links TRBV5-4 with TRBJ2-7, with D possibly matching TRBD1 (5 bases). The CDR3 has 13 amino acids. V lost 3 bases, J lost 1 base, and 8 bases lay in between. Germline-derived CDR1 and CDR2 are SGHNT and YYREEE (reference sequence). This CDR3 reads CASSSQVSYEQYF. The CDR3, as DNA: TGTGCCAGCAGCTCACAGGTATCCTACGAGCAGTACTTC.

Notes on this clone: The junction departs from the called germline gene at one end, perhaps through a read error. The rearrangement joins TRBV27 to TRBJ2-2; D is ambiguous. CDR1 and CDR2 (germline): MNHEY, SMNVEV (reference sequence). The CDR3 is made up of 13 amino acids. CDR3 DNA: TGTGCCAGCAGTTTGGCGAAGACCGGGGAGCTGTTTTTT. Translating gives CASSLAKTGELFF.